This T cell receptor beta chain was obtained from a study of blood T cell repertoires in COVID-19. As for the study in general: From the United States, Italy and Spain came samples of acute and convalescent COVID-19. Nucleic acid was either cDNA or gDNA, and it came from T cells, B-cell-depleted T cells, or PBMCs.

Per germline, CDR1 MGHRA and CDR2 YSYEKL. The CDR3 totals 17 residues. V dropped 3 bases and J dropped 7; count of bases not matched to a gene: 12. The sample holds a few counts of this clone. In the authors' methods: Amplification of reference gene primers was used by the study to estimate nucleated cell counts. The data were produced by immunoSEQ multiplex PCR, yet TCRdb's version contains in-frame clones alone and is incomplete. That table gives V, J and clone size, and the DNA gave D and trimming. The sample holds over 100,000 clones, around three quarters seen once. This sequence originates from a human donor in a cohort sampled during active or convalescent COVID-19. The sample consisted of peripheral blood. This sequence joins TRBV4-1 and TRBJ2-1; 10 bases agree with TRBD2. CDR3: CASSQFPGTSDRNEQFF. The CDR3 DNA reads as TGCGCCAGCAGCCAGTTTCCCGGGACTAGCGACAGGAATGAGCAGTTCTTC.